The 32 T cell receptor beta chains below all came from one sample that was sequenced in a study of CD8+ T cells in alopecia areata. Treatment given: oral pan-JAK inhibitor, 5-10 mg twice daily. Sequencing relied on a cDNA template that was reverse transcribed from extracted RNA. The data were produced by immunoSEQ multiplex PCR, yet TCRdb's version contains in-frame clones alone and is incomplete. In the table there are 150,000 to 200,000 clones, roughly 60% of which are singletons. Source: CD4+ T cells sorted from blood, taken at week 24, from a patient treated with tofacitinib. The receptors come from a human donor with alopecia areata.

This clone has only a few counts. The chain links TRBV4-1 to TRBJ2-7, with 8 bases aligning to TRBD1. There are 16 residues in the CDR3. The V segment lost 0 bases and the J segment 3 bases; nucleotides outside the gene matches: 7. CDR1 MGHRA and CDR2 YSYEKL come from the germline V gene. The CDR3 DNA sequence: TGCGCCAGCAGCCAAGATCTCGGACAGGGAGACTACGAGCAGTACTTC. Its translation: CASSQDLGQGDYEQYF.

For this clone: Different DNA sequences within this sample yield the same CDR3. The genes are TRBV20-1 and TRBJ2-5; D remains unclear. Between the trimmed V and J ends, which lost 5 bases and 5 bases, there was a span of 6 bases. There are 10 residues in the CDR3. The germline CDR1 and CDR2 sequences are DFQATT and SNEGSKA (reference sequence). CDR3 sequence: CSALGETQYF. DNA of the CDR3: TGCAGTGCTTTGGGGGAGACCCAGTACTTC.

This clone was observed a handful of times. This chain connects TRBV18 to TRBJ2-7; unclear D gene. The CDR3 extends over 13 amino acids. Germline V lookup: CDR1 KGHSH, CDR2 LQKENI. Trimming stripped 4 bases from V and 4 bases from J, with 11 bases between. The CDR3 DNA reads as TGTGCCAGCTCACTGAATTCAATGTACGAGCAGTACTTC. Translation gives CASSLNSMYEQYF.

This clone showed up just a few times. The DNA for the CDR3 is TGCAGCGTTGAGGGGGACTCTGGGGCCAACGTCCTGACTTTC. Amino acids: CSVEGDSGANVLTF. This chain joins TRBV29-1 and TRBJ2-6; D possibly matches TRBD1 or TRBD2 (5 bases each). The germline CDR1 and CDR2 sequences are SQVTM and ANQGSEA. V gave up 3 bases and J gave up 0 bases, with 6 bases separating them. The length of the CDR3 is 14 residues.

This clone was seen more than once but under ten times. The chain uses TRBV9 and TRBJ2-7; TRBD1 is a possible D gene (5 bases). The germline V gene encodes CDR1 SGDLS and CDR2 YYNGEE. CDR3 length: 15 amino acids. Trimming removed 2 bases at V and 2 bases at J, with 14 bases between. CDR3 sequence (DNA): TGTGCCAGCAGCGTTACTTGGGGCAGCACCTACGAGCAGTACTTC. Encoded protein: CASSVTWGSTYEQYF. The full variable domain, its missing parts supplied by reference TRBV9 and TRBJ2-7, is DSGVTQTPKHLITATGQRVTLRCSPRSGDLSVYWYQQSLDQGLQFLIQYYNGEERAKGNILERFSAQQFPDLHSELNLSSLELGDSALYFCASSVTWGSTYEQYFGPGTRLTVT.

The chain employs TRBV10-3 and TRBJ1-4; D perhaps matches TRBD1 (6 bases). Trimming cost V 3 bases and J 2 bases, with 10 bases left between them. This CDR3 is 15 amino acids long. Germline V gives CDR1 ENHRY, CDR2 SYGVKD. The CDR3 DNA reads TGTGCCATCAGTGACCCCACAGGGACTAATGAAAAACTGTTTTTT. Translated: CAISDPTGTNEKLFF.

This clone was counted ten times or more. The chain links TRBV5-1 to TRBJ1-2; no reliable D call. Trimming removed 4 bases at V and 8 bases at J, with 15 bases between. Germline CDR1 and CDR2: SGHRS and YFSETQ. The CDR3 has 13 amino acids. The CDR3 sequence: CASSTDEPRGYTF. The CDR3 DNA reads as TGCGCCAGCAGCACTGACGAACCTCGGGGCTACACCTTC.

V is TRBV19 and J is TRBJ1-1; the D is unclear. Germline V gene data show CDR1 as LNHDA and CDR2 as SQIVND (reference sequence). Trimming shortened V by 4 bases and J by 1 base, and 7 bases separated the two germline ends. The CDR3 length is 13 residues. CDR3 region: CASSTDKNTEAFF. The CDR3 coding sequence is TGTGCCAGTAGTACAGACAAGAACACTGAAGCTTTCTTT.

V is TRBV15 and J is TRBJ2-1, with D tentatively TRBD1 (8 bases). V dropped 0 bases and J dropped 2 bases, with 14 bases sitting between them. CDR3 length: 17 amino acids. Germline V gives CDR1 LNHNV, CDR2 YYDKDF (reference sequence). The CDR3 DNA reads TGTGCCACCAGCAGAGAGGGAGCGGGACAGGCCTACAATGAGCAGTTCTTC. Residues: CATSREGAGQAYNEQFF.

This clone was detected a few times. The V call is TRBV21-1, the J call TRBJ2-6. TRBV21-1 is tagged as a pseudogene. The CDR3 length is 16 residues. This CDR3 reads CASSKLGSPGANVLTF. The CDR3 nucleotides are TGTGCCAGCAGCAAATTGGGGTCTCCTGGGGCCAACGTCCTGACTTTC.

The V call is TRBV9, the J call TRBJ1-2, with 7 positions matching TRBD1. The CDR3 is made up of 12 amino acids. The J segment lost 3 bases and the V segment lost 7 bases, leaving 3 bases of the junction unmatched. Germline V lookup: CDR1 SGDLS, CDR2 YYNGEE. DNA for the CDR3: TGTGCCAGCGCACAGGGGCACTATGGCTACACCTTC. The encoded protein is CASAQGHYGYTF.

This chain links TRBV5-6 with TRBJ1-2, with TRBD1 as a possible D gene (6 bases). V lost 8 bases and J 4 bases, leaving 12 bases between the germline ends. Germline V gene lookup returns CDR1 SGHDT and CDR2 YYEEEE. The CDR3 loop spans 12 amino acids. In nucleotides, the CDR3 is TGTGCCAGTGAAGGACAGCGCTATGGCTACACCTTC. Translation gives CASEGQRYGYTF.

This clone was observed a few times. The chain uses TRBV20-1 and TRBJ2-7, with D possibly matching TRBD1 (5 bases). This CDR3 spans 11 amino acids. Germline V gene lookup returns CDR1 DFQATT and CDR2 SNEGSKA (reference sequence). V was pared by 4 bases and J by 6 bases, with 10 bases between. The CDR3 nucleotides are TGCAGTGCTACCCAGCAGGGCGAGCAGTACTTC. Protein: CSATQQGEQYF.

This rearrangement joins TRBV5-1 to TRBJ1-4; possibly TRBD1 for D (5 bases). This CDR3 region has 15 residues. The V gene's germline CDR1 is SGHRS and CDR2 YFSETQ. The ends were cut back, 2 bases at V and 2 bases at J, with 10 bases in the middle. The CDR3 is CASSFTDSTNEKLFF. Written as DNA, the CDR3 is TGCGCCAGCAGCTTCACCGACAGTACTAATGAAAAACTGTTTTTT.

The chain joins TRBV19 to TRBJ1-5, with 9 bases identical to TRBD1. This CDR3 region has 14 residues. Germline CDR1 reads LNHDA; CDR2 reads SQIVND (reference sequence). J lost 4 bases, V lost 7 bases, and 5 bases had no gene match. The CDR3 spells CASTYRGLNQPQHF. Written as DNA, the CDR3 is TGTGCCAGTACTTACAGGGGGCTGAATCAGCCCCAGCATTTT.

The chain has TRBV23-1 and TRBJ2-7, with TRBD2 as a possible D gene (5 bases). TRBV23-1 is identified as an open reading frame with a role that is uncertain. This CDR3 is built from 13 residues. V was pared by 4 bases and J by 2 bases, with 9 bases between. The CDR3 region is CASSLRGPYEQYF. The CDR3 nucleotides read TGCGCCAGCAGTCTGAGAGGGCCCTACGAGCAGTACTTC.

V is TRBV2 and J is TRBJ2-5, with 7 nucleotides matching TRBD2. J lost 2 bases, V lost 4 bases, and 7 bases had no gene match. The CDR3 consists of 15 residues. In germline, CDR1 is SNHLY, CDR2 FYNNEI. CDR3 protein: CASSASRAGQETQYF. CDR3 DNA: TGTGCCAGCAGTGCGAGCAGAGCGGGGCAAGAGACCCAGTACTTC.

V usage is TRBV29-1 and J usage is TRBJ1-1, with D unresolved. CDR3 size: 13 residues. Trimming shortened V by 7 bases and J by 4 bases, and 16 bases separated the two germline ends. Germline V gene sequence: CDR1 SQVTM, CDR2 ANQGSEA. CDR3 sequence reads: CSAGELMGTEAFF. CDR3 sequence (DNA): TGCAGCGCAGGAGAATTGATGGGCACTGAAGCTTTCTTT. Full variable domain (missing parts from reference TRBV29-1 and TRBJ1-1): SAVISQKPSRDICQRGTSLTIQCQVDSQVTMMFWYRQQPGQSLTLIATANQGSEATYESGFVIDKFPISRPNLTFSTLTVSNMSPEDSSIYLCSAGELMGTEAFFGQGTRLTVV.

This clone was counted between two and nine times. This sequence joins TRBV30 and TRBJ1-1; D ambiguous. This CDR3 is built from 12 residues. Between the trimmed V and J ends, which lost 3 bases and 5 bases, there was a span of 10 bases. Germline V CDR1 and CDR2: GTSNPN, SVGIG (reference sequence). The CDR3 bases are TGTGCCTGGAGGCGGCAGGAGACTGAAGCTTTCTTT. The encoded protein is CAWRRQETEAFF.

This clone appeared a few times. The chain uses TRBV14 and TRBJ2-5, with D perhaps given as TRBD1 or TRBD2 (5 bases each). Germline loops: CDR1 SGHDN, CDR2 FVKESK. The length of the CDR3 is 15 residues. V was pared by 5 bases and J by 4 bases, with 17 bases between. CDR3 protein: CASSDAPRGRETQYF. The CDR3 DNA is TGTGCCAGCAGCGACGCGCCCCGGGGCCGAGAGACCCAGTACTTC.

This chain links TRBV28 with TRBJ2-5, with a possible D match to TRBD1 (6 bases). The CDR3 loop spans 13 amino acids. Germline values: CDR1 MDHEN, CDR2 SYDVKM. The V gene lost 3 bases and the J gene lost 4 bases, with 9 bases spanning the gap. In nucleotides, the CDR3 is TGTGCCAGCAGTTTCAGGGGTATAGAGACCCAGTACTTC. Translating it yields CASSFRGIETQYF. Drawing the rest from reference TRBV28 and TRBJ2-5, the complete variable domain is DVKVTQSSRYLVKRTGEKVFLECVQDMDHENMFWYRQDPGLGLRLIYFSYDVKMKEKGDIPEGYSVSREKKERFSLILESASTNQTSMYLCASSFRGIETQYFGPGTRLLVL.

V and J are TRBV13 and TRBJ1-2, with 7 nucleotides matching TRBD1. The trim removed 2 bases at V and 0 bases at J, leaving 9 bases unmatched. The germline V gene encodes CDR1 PRHDT and CDR2 FYEKMQ (reference sequence). The CDR3 is 17 amino acids. CDR3 residues: CASSLLQGPRTNYGYTF. The CDR3 nucleotides are TGTGCCAGCAGCTTACTACAGGGGCCTAGGACTAACTATGGCTACACCTTC.

The genes are TRBV29-1 and TRBJ1-5; tentatively, D is TRBD1 (5 bases). The CDR3 covers 12 residues. Between the trimmed V and J ends, which lost 6 bases and 9 bases, there was a span of 15 bases. From germline, CDR1 is SQVTM and CDR2 ANQGSEA. CDR3 loop: CSVRDPPGPQHF. The DNA of the CDR3 is TGCAGCGTAAGGGACCCCCCGGGGCCCCAGCATTTT.

V gene TRBV29-1 combines with J gene TRBJ2-7; a possible D gene is TRBD2 (6 bases). Germline V gene data show CDR1 as SQVTM and CDR2 as ANQGSEA. The CDR3 is 16 amino acids. V lost 3 bases to trimming and J lost 5 bases, with 23 bases between them. This chain's CDR3 is CSVEWSEPRGINEQYF. CDR3 sequence (DNA): TGCAGCGTTGAGTGGAGCGAGCCCCGGGGGATCAACGAGCAGTACTTC.

This clone was found a few times. The V gene is TRBV29-1, the J gene TRBJ1-2, with TRBD1 matching over 9 bases. The CDR3 is made up of 13 amino acids. The germline CDR1 and CDR2 sequences are SQVTM and ANQGSEA. Germline trimming cut 7 bases from V and 3 bases from J; bases unmatched to any gene: 6. Here the CDR3 DNA reads TGCAGCGCTTTGAACAGGGGGCACTATGGCTACACCTTC. Translation gives CSALNRGHYGYTF.

With respect to this clone: This same CDR3 is encoded by further DNA sequences in the sample. This chain uses TRBV15 with TRBJ1-2, with a weak D call TRBD1 (5 bases). CDR1 is LNHNV, CDR2 YYDKDF, per germline (reference sequence). The germline V and J ends were trimmed by 0 bases and 0 bases, with 5 bases remaining between them. This CDR3 is built from 14 residues. This CDR3 reads CATSRDRANYGYTF. The CDR3 DNA is TGTGCCACCAGCAGAGACAGGGCTAACTATGGCTACACCTTC. The full variable domain, completed using reference TRBV15 and TRBJ1-2, is DAMVIQNPRYQVTQFGKPVTLSCSQTLNHNVMYWYQQKSSQAPKLLFHYYDKDFNNEADTPDNFQSRRPNTSFCFLDIRSPGLGDTAMYLCATSRDRANYGYTFGSGTRLTVV.

The chain employs TRBV5-1 and TRBJ2-3; D may be TRBD2 (5 bases). From germline, CDR1 is SGHRS and CDR2 YFSETQ. Trimming removed 4 bases at V and 6 bases at J, with 9 bases between. This CDR3 is 12 amino acids long. The DNA for the CDR3 is TGCGCCAGCAGCCCCGGGGTGGATACGCAGTATTTT. Translation gives CASSPGVDTQYF.

This chain uses TRBV9 with TRBJ2-3; weak D call: TRBD2 (5 bases). Trimming shortened V by 1 base and J by 0 bases, and 9 bases separated the two germline ends. Germline values: CDR1 SGDLS, CDR2 YYNGEE. The CDR3 has 15 amino acids. CDR3: CASSVRGSSTDTQYF. The CDR3 DNA reads TGTGCCAGCAGCGTACGGGGATCTAGCACAGATACGCAGTATTTT.

The chain combines TRBV30 with TRBJ2-3, with 11 bases aligning to TRBD2. This CDR3 contains 12 residues. Germline V lookup: CDR1 GTSNPN, CDR2 SVGIG (reference sequence). The CDR3 loop reads CATGTSGPTQYF. CDR3 nucleotide sequence: TGTGCAACCGGGACTAGCGGACCCACGCAGTATTTT.

The chain joins TRBV5-6 to TRBJ1-5; D is unclear. The CDR3 is 14 residues long. Trimming took 3 bases from V and 2 from J, leaving 9 bases between them. Germline V gene sequence: CDR1 SGHDT, CDR2 YYEEEE. Written as DNA, the CDR3 is TGTGCCAGCAGCTCAACAGTGGGCAATCAGCCCCAGCATTTT. Protein product: CASSSTVGNQPQHF. The full variable domain, with the rest looked up from reference TRBV5-6 and TRBJ1-5, is DAGVTQSPTHLIKTRGQQVTLRCSPKSGHDTVSWYQQALGQGPQFIFQYYEEEERQRGNFPDRFSGHQFPNYSSELNVNALLLGDSALYLCASSSTVGNQPQHFGDGTRLSIL.

This chain connects TRBV5-6 to TRBJ1-5; D is undetermined. V lost 2 bases and J lost 0, with 9 bases in between. CDR1 and CDR2 (germline): SGHDT, YYEEEE. The CDR3 is 15 residues long. The CDR3 here is CASSFRGLSNQPQHF. CDR3 coding DNA: TGTGCCAGCAGCTTTCGAGGGCTTAGCAATCAGCCCCAGCATTTT.

This rearrangement joins TRBV25-1 to TRBJ2-3; the D gene could be TRBD1 or TRBD2 (5 bases each). V gave up 4 bases and J gave up 5 bases, with 22 bases separating them. Per the germline V gene, CDR1 is MGHDK and CDR2 is SYGVNS. The CDR3 is made up of 17 amino acids. The chain's CDR3 is CASSVPMGPTVEDTQYF. In DNA form, the CDR3 reads TGTGCCAGCAGTGTACCGATGGGACCAACCGTGGAAGATACGCAGTATTTT.